Listed here is a single T cell receptor beta chain. Its matching antigen is unknown. The record originates from a study of cytomegalovirus exposure and HLA in healthy donors. In the study overall: Genotyping showed 81% of 350 to 400 donors falling in the Caucasian-associated ancestry cluster.

Overall study findings and caveats: Previously analyzed data showed that most TCR beta V segments were productive at a frequency of about 90% or about 30%. TCR beta V- and J-gene trimming, according to a later analysis, was linked to a missense DCLRE1C variant.

The V end lost 0 bases, the J end lost 8 bases, and 14 bases lay between the germline ends. The CDR3 runs to 14 residues. Germline V gives CDR1 SGHNT, CDR2 YYREEE (reference sequence). Vbeta (60) and Jbeta (13) primers were used in the PCR. Original processing methods: Approximately 12 million of tens of millions of unique TCR beta chains were shared, per a later count. The repertoire was sequenced with immunoSEQ multiplex PCR; TCRdb's copy has only in-frame clones and lacks some. The V and J calls and clone size are taken from that table; D and trimming were inferred from the DNA. This sample yields under 200,000 clones, of which around 79% are seen a single time; around 3.1% belongs to the top ten.

The sequence derives from a middle-aged woman in good health and CMV-seronegative. The chain links TRBV5-4 to TRBJ1-2; perhaps TRBD1 as D (5 bases). Material: PBMCs. CDR3: CASSLGEGLEGYTF. The CDR3 DNA is TGTGCCAGCAGCTTGGGAGAGGGACTAGAGGGCTACACCTTC.